Below are 8 T cell receptor beta chains sequenced from a single sample in a study of T cells after yellow fever vaccination. Each CDR3 protein gets one entry after TCRdb re-called the 5' RACE reads with MiXCR. The table has 300,000 to 400,000 distinct CDR3 sequences, 8.7% seen once. Source: PBMCs, taken on the day of the first yellow fever vaccination. The receptors here all came from a young man who received the YFV17D yellow fever vaccine.

The chain joins TRBV11-3 to TRBJ2-2, with D maybe TRBD2 (5 bases). V was shortened by 4 bases and J by 4 bases, with 16 bases between the two germline ends. The CDR3 totals 16 residues. The germline V gene encodes CDR1 SGHNT and CDR2 YENEEA. The CDR3 sequence: CASSSTSLGGTGELFF. The CDR3 region has the DNA TGTGCCAGCAGCTCCACCTCTCTAGGAGGCACCGGGGAGCTGTTTTTT.

In its sample, this clonotype was seen a few times. This rearrangement joins TRBV6-5 to TRBJ2-5; no firm D call. CDR1 MNHEY and CDR2 SVGAGI come from the germline V gene. V was pared by 2 bases and J by 5 bases, with 12 bases between. This CDR3 has 14 amino acids. CDR3 sequence: CASSYLPSGETQYF. The CDR3 DNA reads TGTGCCAGCAGTTACCTCCCTTCTGGGGAGACCCAGTACTTC.

This clonotype was counted between two and nine times. The chain uses TRBV9 and TRBJ2-5; D not resolved. Trimming left V 0 bases short and J 7 bases short, with 13 bases between. The CDR3 sequence is 14 residues long. CDR1 is SGDLS, CDR2 YYNGEE, per germline. In nucleotides, the CDR3 is TGTGCCAGCAGCGTAGCCGGTTGGGAAGGGACCCAGTACTTC. Residues: CASSVAGWEGTQYF.

A few counts support this clonotype. V gene TRBV5-1 combines with J gene TRBJ2-1; D could derive from TRBD1 or TRBD2 (5 bases each). Germline V gives CDR1 SGHRS, CDR2 YFSETQ. Trimming left V 3 bases short and J 2 bases short, with 15 bases between. The CDR3 is 16 residues long. CDR3 sequence reads: CASSSRGWGPYNEQFF. CDR3 coding DNA: TGCGCCAGCAGCTCGAGGGGCTGGGGACCCTACAATGAGCAGTTCTTC.

This clonotype was seen a few times. V gene TRBV10-3 combines with J gene TRBJ2-1; 11 bases are shared with TRBD1. V lost 8 bases, J lost 9 bases, and 6 bases stayed unmatched. This CDR3 comprises 13 residues. The germline gives CDR1 ENHRY, CDR2 SYGVKD. CDR3 in DNA: TGTGCCATCGGAGGACAGGGGGCGGGTGAGCAGTTCTTC. It is translated as CAIGGQGAGEQFF.

This clonotype has a handful of counts. The rearrangement joins TRBV5-1 to TRBJ2-3; 7 bases agree with TRBD2. V dropped 4 bases and J dropped 0; count of bases not matched to a gene: 8. This CDR3 region has 16 residues. Germline-derived CDR1 and CDR2 are SGHRS and YFSETQ. The CDR3 region is CASSGGVWRSTDTQYF. The DNA of the CDR3 is TGCGCCAGCAGCGGGGGGGTCTGGCGAAGCACAGATACGCAGTATTTT.

The chain carries TRBV7-2 and TRBJ1-2, with TRBD1 matching 7 bases. Germline-derived CDR1 and CDR2 are SGHTA and FQGNSA. The CDR3 consists of 14 residues. Losses at the gene ends were 3 bases for V and 6 bases for J; bases not matched to a gene: 7. In DNA, the CDR3 is TGTGCCAGCAGCTTCGGACAGGAGGGGAATGGCTACACCTTC. Translated: CASSFGQEGNGYTF.

The chain uses TRBV7-9 and TRBJ2-1; TRBD1 matches at 8 bases. The CDR3 consists of 17 residues. With 5 bases clipped from V and 8 bases from J, the junction kept 17 bases outside the gene matches. CDR1 is SEHNR, CDR2 FQNEAQ, per germline (reference sequence). The CDR3 DNA reads TGTGCCAGCAGCCCTCCAACAGGGACAGGCTATCCGGATGAGCAGTTCTTC. This gives the protein CASSPPTGTGYPDEQFF.